This entry is about one T cell receptor beta chain. The target antigen is unknown. The source of the sample is a study of CD8+CD57+ T cells in acquired aplastic anemia. Study background: Each DNA sample taken from sorted CD4+ and CD8+ cells came to about 3.2 ug on average. The study's findings and limits: With respect to CD8+ Simpson's diversity, patients and controls did not differ significantly. Common to patients and controls were about 31 CD8+ CDR3 sequences.

Patients chosen for sequencing had shown CD8+CD57+ cell expansion by flow cytometry. Profiling of TCR beta VDJ combinations and CDR3 sequences used genomic DNA as template. Each CDR3 protein is one row after TCRdb ran MiXCR on the reads. Of around 200,000 distinct CDR3 sequences detected, 48% appear once; the ten largest clones hold 10% to 15%. Germline V lookup: CDR1 MNHEY, CDR2 SVGEGT. CDR3 size: 19 residues. V was pared by 0 bases and J by 2 bases, with 15 bases of the junction left unmatched. The sequence was obtained from a human donor with aplastic anemia. The specimen was sorted CD4+, CD8+, or CD8+CD57+ T cells (not recorded which) from PBMCs. The gene calls are TRBV6-2 or TRBV6-3 and TRBJ2-7, with 8 bases matching TRBD1. CDR3 residues: CASSYSGLALRGHPYEQYF. Here the CDR3 DNA reads TGTGCCAGCAGTTACTCGGGGCTGGCCCTCAGGGGGCACCCCTACGAGCAGTACTTC.